Shown below are 13 T cell receptor beta chains from a single sample sequenced in a study of shared clonotypes between healthy human individuals (TCRdb year 2020). CD8 naive samples consisted of CD45RO-negative cells that were positively selected for CCR7, yielding a CD45RA+CCR7+ population without TemRA cells. The receptor library was made with the immunoSEQ multiplex PCR assay. Drawn from immuneACCESS, this table holds only the in-frame rearrangements with V and J called that TCRdb kept. Clones are partly lost; checked studies trace under half to an unresolved V gene and leave the rest unexplained. The sample table records over 750,000 clones; about 96% of these occur just once. In total, the top ten clones hold about 0.25% of the sample. Source material: naive CD8+ T cells sorted from blood. The cell subset or site label here, explained by the study, means: CD45RA+CCR7+. These receptors were taken from a man aged 25 to 40 in good health.

The chain is built from TRBV2 and TRBJ2-5, with D perhaps matching TRBD1 or TRBD2 (5 bases each). The V gene's germline CDR1 is SNHLY and CDR2 FYNNEI. The CDR3 has 13 amino acids. Trimming stripped 6 bases from V and 5 bases from J, with 13 bases between. This chain's CDR3 is CASSPRGEETQYF. In nucleotides, the CDR3 is TGTGCCAGCAGCCCGCGAGGGGAGGAGACCCAGTACTTC. Supplemented by reference TRBV2 and TRBJ2-5, the full variable domain reads EPEVTQTPSHQVTQMGQEVILRCVPISNHLYFYWYRQILGQKVEFLVSFYNNEISEKSEIFDDQFSVERPDGSNFTLKIRSTKLEDSAMYFCASSPRGEETQYFGPGTRLLVL.

The V gene is TRBV11-2, the J gene TRBJ2-1; 8 bases are a match to TRBD2. J gave up 0 bases and V 5 bases, and 3 bases lay outside the gene matches. Germline V gene data show CDR1 as SGHAT and CDR2 as FQNNGV. This CDR3 region has 15 residues. The CDR3 region is CASSGGGSSYNEQFF. The CDR3, as DNA: TGTGCCAGCAGCGGCGGGGGGAGCTCCTACAATGAGCAGTTCTTC. Full variable domain (remainder filled in from reference TRBV11-2 and TRBJ2-1): EAGVAQSPRYKIIEKRQSVAFWCNPISGHATLYWYQQILGQGPKLLIQFQNNGVVDDSQLPKDRFSAERLKGVDSTLKIQPAKLEDSAVYLCASSGGGSSYNEQFFGPGTRLTVL.

The rearrangement links TRBV4-2 to TRBJ2-3, with 7 bases lining up with TRBD2. After removal of 4 bases from V and 1 base from J, the junction contained 2 bases not matched to a gene. Germline V gene data show CDR1 as LGHNA and CDR2 as YNFKEQ. The CDR3 covers 14 residues. CDR3 protein: CASSPAGRTDTQYF. The CDR3 DNA sequence: TGTGCCAGCAGCCCAGCGGGGCGCACAGATACGCAGTATTTT.

The count of this clone is one. This sequence joins TRBV7-9 and TRBJ1-4; D ambiguous. The CDR3 consists of 15 residues. Germline CDR1 and CDR2: SEHNR and FQNEAQ (reference sequence). V was clipped by 5 bases and J by 4 bases, with 14 bases between them. CDR3: CASSTSRHSNEKLFF. In DNA form, the CDR3 reads TGTGCCAGCAGCACGTCGAGACACAGTAATGAAAAACTGTTTTTT.

The rearrangement joins TRBV7-6 to TRBJ2-1; no reliable D call. The CDR3 runs to 14 residues. Germline-derived CDR1 and CDR2 are SGHVS and FNYEAQ. V lost 4 bases, J lost 5 bases, and 12 bases lay in between. CDR3 region: CASSSTDRNNEQFF. CDR3 bases: TGTGCCAGCAGCTCGACTGATAGAAACAATGAGCAGTTCTTC.

The V gene is TRBV28, the J gene TRBJ2-7; D is unresolved. Germline V gene lookup returns CDR1 MDHEN and CDR2 SYDVKM. The CDR3 is 15 residues long. V lost 7 bases, J lost 2 bases, and 18 bases lay in between. Here the CDR3 reads CASNPSVGLPYEQYF. As DNA, the CDR3 is TGTGCCAGCAACCCCAGTGTGGGCCTGCCCTACGAGCAGTACTTC.

The chain recombines TRBV7-9 with TRBJ1-1; tentative D call: TRBD1 (5 bases). The CDR3 runs to 14 residues. Trimming removed 0 bases from V and 5 bases from J, with 10 bases in between. Germline V gene lookup returns CDR1 SEHNR and CDR2 FQNEAQ (reference sequence). The CDR3 DNA sequence: TGTGCCAGCAGCTTAGCGATAGGGGTTACTGAAGCTTTCTTT. Translation gives CASSLAIGVTEAFF.

V and J are TRBV28 and TRBJ2-1; D is perhaps TRBD2 (5 bases). Germline-derived CDR1 and CDR2 are MDHEN and SYDVKM. V was clipped by 6 bases and J by 0 bases, with 15 bases between them. This CDR3 comprises 16 residues. The CDR3 sequence: CASRAVGVGSYNEQFF. The CDR3 DNA sequence: TGTGCCAGCAGGGCTGTCGGGGTGGGCTCCTACAATGAGCAGTTCTTC.

The chain uses TRBV6-5 and TRBJ1-2; D is ambiguous. This CDR3 has 14 amino acids. Between the trimmed V and J ends, which lost 6 bases and 2 bases, there was a span of 13 bases. Germline CDR1 reads MNHEY; CDR2 reads SVGAGI. The CDR3 spells CASSAWSLNYGYTF. The DNA of the CDR3 is TGTGCCAGCAGCGCGTGGTCTTTAAACTATGGCTACACCTTC.

This sequence joins TRBV6-5 and TRBJ2-5; TRBD2 matches 14 bases. V was pared by 0 bases and J by 5 bases, with 2 bases of the junction left unmatched. Germline CDR1 is MNHEY and CDR2 is SVGAGI. The CDR3 has 16 amino acids. The CDR3 DNA reads TGTGCCAGCAGTTACTCCGGGACTAGCGGGAGTGAGACCCAGTACTTC. It encodes CASSYSGTSGSETQYF.

J is TRBJ2-1 and V is TRBV7-8; 7 bases are a match to TRBD2. After removal of 7 bases from V and 4 bases from J, the junction contained 13 bases not matched to a gene. Germline V gene sequence: CDR1 SGHVS, CDR2 FQNEAQ. The CDR3 is 16 residues long. The CDR3 loop reads CASMGGAATHYNEQFF. CDR3 DNA sequence: TGTGCCAGCATGGGAGGGGCCGCTACACATTACAATGAGCAGTTCTTC.

The chain has TRBV28 and TRBJ2-7; tentative D call: TRBD1 (5 bases). Germline V gives CDR1 MDHEN, CDR2 SYDVKM. V was cut by 1 base and J by 3 bases, with 10 bases left in between. This CDR3 region has 14 residues. The CDR3 bases are TGTGCCAGCAGTTTATTAACAGGTTTCTACGAGCAGTACTTC. Its protein is CASSLLTGFYEQYF.

The chain couples TRBV23-1 to TRBJ2-7; TRBD2 might be the D (6 bases). TRBV23-1 counts as an open reading frame of uncertain function. V was clipped by 0 bases and J by 3 bases, with 15 bases between them. The CDR3 spans 16 residues. The CDR3 nucleotides read TGCGCCAGCAGTCAATCGCGGCGGGGAGGATTCTACGAGCAGTACTTC. Translation gives CASSQSRRGGFYEQYF.